These 27 T cell receptor beta chains share one sample of origin, sequenced in a study of cytomegalovirus exposure and HLA in healthy donors. 13 Jbeta primers and 60 Vbeta primers were used for the PCR. Sequencing used immunoSEQ multiplex PCR; TCRdb keeps in-frame clones, though not all of them. Of roughly 160,000 clones in the sample, 60% to 80% were seen once. The source material was PBMCs. Source of these receptors: a man in his sixties in good health and CMV-seronegative.

This chain links TRBV14 with TRBJ2-2; the match to TRBD1 covers 11 bases. The CDR3 is 15 residues long. After removal of 5 bases from V and 3 bases from J, the junction contained 2 bases not matched to a gene. Germline CDR1 reads SGHDN; CDR2 reads FVKESK. CDR3 sequence reads: CASSWGQGDTGELFF. CDR3 DNA sequence: TGTGCCAGCAGCTGGGGACAGGGGGACACCGGGGAGCTGTTTTTT.

CDR3 DNA sequence: TGTGCCAGCAGCTTAACAGGGGGCCCTGGGGCCAACGTCCTGACTTTC. It specifies CASSLTGGPGANVLTF. V and J are TRBV7-3 and TRBJ2-6; 7 bases are shared with TRBD1. Looked up from germline, CDR1 is SGHTA and CDR2 is FQGTGA. Trimming removed 0 bases from V and 2 bases from J; junction bases left unmatched: 1. The CDR3 runs to 16 residues. Based on the CDR3 plus reference TRBV7-3 and TRBJ2-6, the full variable domain is GAGVSQTPSNKVTEKGKYVELRCDPISGHTALYWYRQSLGQGPEFLIYFQGTGAADDSGLPNDRFFAVRPEGSVSTLKIQRTERGDSAVYLCASSLTGGPGANVLTFGAGSRLTVL.

The rearrangement uses TRBV12-5 and TRBJ2-1; 9 bases line up with TRBD2. The CDR3 runs 18 residues. The V gene's germline CDR1 is LGHNT and CDR2 FRNRAP. The J segment lost 0 bases and the V segment lost 8 bases, leaving 14 bases of the junction unmatched. CDR3 in amino acids: CASRESGGLPSSYNEQFF. CDR3 bases: TGTGCTAGTCGGGAGAGCGGGGGGCTTCCAAGCTCCTACAATGAGCAGTTCTTC.

The V and J genes are TRBV9 and TRBJ1-4, with 9 bases matching TRBD1. Trimming took 4 bases from V and 5 from J; bases not matched to a gene: 9. CDR1 is SGDLS and CDR2 is YYNGEE in the germline V gene. The CDR3 covers 16 residues. CDR3 DNA: TGTGCCAGCAGCCCCCGGACAGGGGACACGAATGAAAAACTGTTTTTT. Its protein is CASSPRTGDTNEKLFF. The full variable domain, completed using reference TRBV9 and TRBJ1-4, is DSGVTQTPKHLITATGQRVTLRCSPRSGDLSVYWYQQSLDQGLQFLIQYYNGEERAKGNILERFSAQQFPDLHSELNLSSLELGDSALYFCASSPRTGDTNEKLFFGSGTQLSVL.

This chain links TRBV9 with TRBJ2-7; the D gene is possibly TRBD1 (5 bases). Germline V gene lookup returns CDR1 SGDLS and CDR2 YYNGEE. The V gene lost 3 bases and the J gene lost 2 bases, with 15 bases spanning the gap. The CDR3 consists of 15 residues. The chain's CDR3 is CASSEGWGPPYEQYF. The CDR3 DNA follows: TGTGCCAGCAGCGAGGGGTGGGGCCCACCCTACGAGCAGTACTTC.

The chain recombines TRBV21-1 with TRBJ2-7; whether TRBD2, the table's D call, matches the DNA was not checked. TRBV21-1 is flagged as a pseudogene. The CDR3 loop spans 14 amino acids. DNA for the CDR3: TGTGCCAGGGGTGAGGGTCTTCCGGCCTACGAGCAGTACTTC. As protein: CARGEGLPAYEQYF.

V usage is TRBV5-1 and J usage is TRBJ2-2; tentative D call: TRBD1 (5 bases). The ends were cut back, 0 bases at V and 5 bases at J, with 11 bases in the middle. CDR1 and CDR2 from the germline V gene are SGHRS and YFSETQ. The CDR3 has 15 amino acids. The CDR3 sequence: CASSLARQGTGELFF. The CDR3 DNA sequence: TGCGCCAGCAGCTTGGCACGTCAGGGTACCGGGGAGCTGTTTTTT.

The rearrangement joins TRBV29-1 to TRBJ1-1; D remains ambiguous. The CDR3 length is 13 residues. V was cut by 4 bases and J by 3 bases, with 12 bases left in between. CDR1 is SQVTM, CDR2 ANQGSEA, per germline. The CDR3 loop reads CSVAKGGDTEAFF. Here the CDR3 DNA reads TGCAGCGTTGCTAAGGGCGGGGACACTGAAGCTTTCTTT.

In DNA, the CDR3 is TGTGCCAGCAGCTTGGGGGCGAGCTCTGGAAACACCATATATTTT. It codes for CASSLGASSGNTIYF. The chain has TRBV5-4 and TRBJ1-3; D gene unclear. Trimming removed 0 bases at V and 0 bases at J, with 7 bases between. In germline, CDR1 is SGHNT, CDR2 YYREEE (reference sequence). The CDR3 is made up of 15 amino acids.

The J gene is TRBJ1-2, the V gene TRBV13, with 10 positions matching TRBD1. Germline-derived CDR1 and CDR2 are PRHDT and FYEKMQ (reference sequence). With V trimmed by 4 bases and J by 2 bases, 4 bases remained unmatched. The CDR3 spans 15 residues. The CDR3 nucleotides are TGTGCCAGCAGCTCTACGGGACAGGGGAACTATGGCTACACCTTC. It yields the protein CASSSTGQGNYGYTF.

The chain uses TRBV28 and TRBJ2-5, with D perhaps matching TRBD1 (6 bases). V lost 2 bases, J lost 11 bases, and 12 bases lay in between. The CDR3 has 12 amino acids. Germline CDR1 is MDHEN and CDR2 is SYDVKM. The CDR3 loop reads CASSLVRQEQYF. For the CDR3, the DNA is TGTGCCAGCAGTTTAGTGCGACAGGAGCAGTACTTC. Filled out from reference TRBV28 and TRBJ2-5, the complete variable domain reads DVKVTQSSRYLVKRTGEKVFLECVQDMDHENMFWYRQDPGLGLRLIYFSYDVKMKEKGDIPEGYSVSREKKERFSLILESASTNQTSMYLCASSLVRQEQYFGPGTRLLVL.

V gene TRBV29-1 combines with J gene TRBJ2-7; 10 bases align to TRBD2. The CDR3 runs 13 residues. Germline V gene data show CDR1 as SQVTM and CDR2 as ANQGSEA. Trimming cost V 6 bases and J 2 bases; bases outside gene matches: 4. CDR3 DNA: TGCAGCGTATCCGGGACTAGCGCCTACGAGCAGTACTTC. Translated: CSVSGTSAYEQYF.

V and J are TRBV5-1 and TRBJ2-2, with 7 bases matching TRBD1. This CDR3 comprises 14 residues. The germline V gene encodes CDR1 SGHRS and CDR2 YFSETQ. V lost 3 bases to trimming and J lost 3 bases; unmatched junction nucleotides: 2. As DNA, the CDR3 is TGCGCCAGCAGCTATGGACAGGACACCGGGGAGCTGTTTTTT. Its protein product is CASSYGQDTGELFF.

Only a few counts were recorded for this clone. The J gene is TRBJ2-1, the V gene TRBV7-9; 12 bases map to TRBD2. The CDR3 has 13 residues. CDR1 is SEHNR and CDR2 is FQNEAQ in the germline V gene (reference sequence). With 10 bases clipped from V and 9 bases from J, the junction kept 7 bases outside the gene matches. The CDR3 spells CANGLAGPGEQFF. The CDR3 region has the DNA TGTGCCAACGGACTAGCGGGGCCTGGTGAGCAGTTCTTC. The complete variable domain, with remaining parts taken from reference TRBV7-9 and TRBJ2-1, reads DTGVSQNPRHKITKRGQNVTFRCDPISEHNRLYWYRQTLGQGPEFLTYFQNEAQLEKSRLLSDRFSAERPKGSFSTLEIQRTEQGDSAMYLCANGLAGPGEQFFGPGTRLTVL.

This clone has just a few counts. V is TRBV4-2 and J is TRBJ2-2; 11 bases fit TRBD2. V dropped 1 base and J dropped 3; count of bases not matched to a gene: 4. This CDR3 is built from 17 residues. CDR1 and CDR2 (germline): LGHNA, YNFKEQ. DNA for the CDR3: TGTGCCAGCAGCCAAGGTGAGGGACTAGCGGACACCGGGGAGCTGTTTTTT. Translating it yields CASSQGEGLADTGELFF.

The chain combines TRBV11-2 with TRBJ1-2, with a weak D call TRBD1 (5 bases). Trimming cost V 4 bases and J 7 bases, with 16 bases left between them. The CDR3 covers 14 residues. Germline CDR1 and CDR2: SGHAT and FQNNGV. The CDR3 protein is CASSSVRGGGGYTF. For the CDR3, the DNA is TGTGCCAGCAGCTCGGTGAGGGGAGGAGGTGGCTACACCTTC.

The V and J genes are TRBV5-1 and TRBJ2-5; a weak D match, TRBD2 (5 bases). Germline V gene data show CDR1 as SGHRS and CDR2 as YFSETQ. V gave up 0 bases and J gave up 5 bases, with 11 bases separating them. The CDR3 loop spans 14 amino acids. CDR3 sequence: CASSLGYQRETQYF. The CDR3, as DNA: TGCGCCAGCAGCTTGGGGTATCAGCGGGAGACCCAGTACTTC.

The chain couples TRBV5-4 to TRBJ2-3; 7 bases map to TRBD2. From germline, CDR1 is SGHNT and CDR2 YYREEE (reference sequence). The V gene end was trimmed by 6 bases and the J gene end by 2 bases; junction bases not matched to a gene: 6. The CDR3 has 14 amino acids. The CDR3 here is CASTPSGITDTQYF. The CDR3 coding sequence is TGTGCCAGCACCCCCAGCGGGATCACAGATACGCAGTATTTT. The full variable domain, its missing parts supplied by reference TRBV5-4 and TRBJ2-3, is ETGVTQSPTHLIKTRGQQVTLRCSSQSGHNTVSWYQQALGQGPQFIFQYYREEENGRGNFPPRFSGLQFPNYSSELNVNALELDDSALYLCASTPSGITDTQYFGPGTRLTVL.

The V gene is TRBV18, the J gene TRBJ2-3, with 7 bases fitting TRBD2. The V and J ends lost 1 base and 5 bases, in that order; junction bases with no gene match: 6. The CDR3 length is 15 residues. Germline CDR1 reads KGHSH; CDR2 reads LQKENI. The CDR3 region is CASSPQRGEGDTQYF. The CDR3, as DNA: TGTGCCAGCTCACCACAGAGAGGGGAGGGAGATACGCAGTATTTT.

The rearrangement joins TRBV2 to TRBJ1-3; 7 nucleotides align to TRBD1. The germline CDR1 and CDR2 sequences are SNHLY and FYNNEI. V was pared by 2 bases and J by 0 bases, with 4 bases of the junction left unmatched. This CDR3 contains 16 residues. The CDR3 bases are TGTGCCAGCAGTGAATGGGGACAGAGCTCTGGAAACACCATATATTTT. It codes for CASSEWGQSSGNTIYF.

The CDR3 loop is CASSVGAQAHEQYF. DNA for the CDR3: TGTGCCAGCAGCGTAGGGGCTCAGGCACACGAGCAGTACTTC. V gene TRBV9 combines with J gene TRBJ2-7; no firm D call. The germline V gene encodes CDR1 SGDLS and CDR2 YYNGEE. V dropped 0 bases and J dropped 5 bases, with 12 bases sitting between them. CDR3 length: 14 amino acids.

V usage is TRBV28 and J usage is TRBJ2-1; possibly TRBD1 for D (6 bases). CDR1 is MDHEN and CDR2 is SYDVKM in the germline V gene. The germline V and J ends were trimmed by 4 bases and 7 bases, with 8 bases remaining between them. CDR3 length equals 12 residues. CDR3 loop: CASSWTANEQFF. The CDR3, as DNA: TGTGCCAGCAGTTGGACAGCAAATGAGCAGTTCTTC.

Comment on this clone: One junction end does not reproduce the germline sequence, and a read error may be involved. The gene calls are TRBV7-9 and TRBJ1-4, with 8 positions matching TRBD1. Germline CDR1 is SEHNR and CDR2 is FQNEAQ (reference sequence). This CDR3 contains 17 residues. For the CDR3, the DNA is TGTTCCAGCAGCTCCTGGCCGGGACAGGATTCCAATGAAAAACTGTTTTTT. Residues: CSSSSWPGQDSNEKLFF.

The J gene is TRBJ1-3, the V gene TRBV5-8; D is undetermined. The germline CDR1 and CDR2 sequences are SGHTS and YDEGEE. Trimming cost V 6 bases and J 3 bases, with 19 bases left between them. This CDR3 comprises 16 residues. CDR3 sequence reads: CASTIGRRTGGNTIYF. CDR3 coding DNA: TGTGCCAGCACCATCGGTAGAAGGACTGGTGGAAACACCATATATTTT.

This clone was detected only a few times. The chain carries TRBV4-3 and TRBJ2-7; TRBD2 aligns across 8 bases. Germline CDR1 and CDR2: LGHNA and YSLEER. CDR3 length: 14 amino acids. Unmatched junction bases numbered 3, after V lost 1 base and J lost 4 bases. This CDR3 reads CASSQVAGGYEQYF. The CDR3 DNA reads as TGCGCCAGCAGCCAAGTCGCGGGAGGTTACGAGCAGTACTTC.

The chain links TRBV25-1 to TRBJ2-5; 7 bases map to TRBD2. Germline CDR1 and CDR2: MGHDK and SYGVNS. The CDR3 spans 16 residues. The ends lost 2 bases at V and 5 bases at J; junction bases unmatched: 11. The DNA of the CDR3 is TGTGCCAGCAGTGAAGACGGACTAGATTTTTCGGAGACCCAGTACTTC. It translates to CASSEDGLDFSETQYF.

The chain combines TRBV19 with TRBJ2-5, with 10 bases lining up with TRBD2. V was pared by 4 bases and J by 3 bases, with 14 bases of the junction left unmatched. CDR1 and CDR2 (germline): LNHDA, SQIVND (reference sequence). The CDR3 runs 18 residues. DNA for the CDR3: TGTGCCAGTAGTACTAGCGGGAGTGTCATGTTCGATGAAGAGACCCAGTACTTC. This translates into CASSTSGSVMFDEETQYF.